In this sample, the clone carrying this TCR beta chain turned up a few times. Its target is unknown. This sample's TCRbeta library carried unique molecular identifier barcodes. TCRdb called the PCR reads again in MiXCR, with one record for every CDR3 protein. The sample carries some 440,000 distinct CDR3 sequences, about a sixth recorded once. The V gene's germline CDR1 is SQVTM and CDR2 ANQGSEA. This CDR3 comprises 13 residues. J was trimmed by 7 bases and V by 7 bases; bases with no gene match: 6. The data derive from a study of T-cell reconstitution after alpha-beta-depleted transplantation in children. The study, taken as a whole, reports: Some patients owed their high day-60 TCRbeta diversity to surviving recipient T cells and thymic progenitors. About two months after transplant, alpha-beta T cells reportedly came from several hundred expanded graft clones. T-cell numbers and diversity one year post-transplant derived largely from freshly generated T cells.

The TCR originated in a boy in the first two years of life who had a stem cell transplant for Wiskott-Aldrich syndrome, so the T cells may come from the graft donor. This chain links TRBV29-1 with TRBJ1-4; 10 bases agree with TRBD1. Sequencing used PBMCs, mostly from graft donor cells, obtained 360 days after TCRalphabeta/CD19-depleted stem cell transplant. This CDR3 is CSGRQGAGEKLFF. For the CDR3, the DNA is TGCAGCGGTAGACAGGGGGCCGGTGAAAAACTGTTTTTT. Full variable domain (remainder filled in from reference TRBV29-1 and TRBJ1-4): SAVISQKPSRDICQRGTSLTIQCQVDSQVTMMFWYRQQPGQSLTLIATANQGSEATYESGFVIDKFPISRPNLTFSTLTVSNMSPEDSSIYLCSGRQGAGEKLFFGSGTQLSVL.